The 5 T cell receptor beta chains reported below all come from one sample, sequenced in a study of cytomegalovirus exposure and HLA in healthy donors. Both 60 Vbeta primers and 13 Jbeta primers went into the PCR. TCRdb keeps only in-frame clones here, not all; method: immunoSEQ multiplex PCR. The data contain about 140,000 clones, about a tenth of them singletons. Material for sequencing was PBMCs. Source of these receptors: a male donor in good health and CMV-seronegative.

The chain recombines TRBV27 with TRBJ2-2; 8 bases match TRBD2. V trimming: 5 bases; J trimming: 6 bases; junction bases outside the gene matches: 8. The CDR3 covers 15 residues. Germline CDR1 and CDR2: MNHEY and SMNVEV (reference sequence). In DNA, the CDR3 is TGTGCCAGCAGTCGACCGGGAGGGGGTTCCGGGGAGCTGTTTTTT. Its translation: CASSRPGGGSGELFF.

This clone was picked up a small number of times. This sequence joins TRBV14 and TRBJ2-7, with 7 nucleotides matching TRBD2. There are 18 residues in the CDR3. Germline V lookup: CDR1 SGHDN, CDR2 FVKESK. V lost 1 base and J lost 6; bases outside the gene matches: 18. The CDR3 DNA follows: TGTGCCAGCAGCCAAGTGCTTGCGGGAGAGGGGAAACTAGGCGAGCAGTACTTC. It specifies CASSQVLAGEGKLGEQYF.

The chain uses TRBV5-1 and TRBJ1-3; 9 nucleotides align to TRBD1. The CDR3 has 18 amino acids. J was trimmed by 0 bases and V by 4 bases; bases with no gene match: 11. From germline, CDR1 is SGHRS and CDR2 YFSETQ. The CDR3, as DNA: TGCGCCAGCAGCCTCGGGACAGGGTCAACTCTCTCTGGAAACACCATATATTTT. It is translated as CASSLGTGSTLSGNTIYF. The entire variable domain, with the rest obtained from reference TRBV5-1 and TRBJ1-3, is as follows: KAGVTQTPRYLIKTRGQQVTLSCSPISGHRSVSWYQQTPGQGLQFLFEYFSETQRNKGNFPGRFSGRQFSNSRSEMNVSTLELGDSALYLCASSLGTGSTLSGNTIYFGEGSWLTVV.

This clone was detected only a few times. V gene TRBV9 combines with J gene TRBJ1-2; TRBD1 might be the D (6 bases). The CDR3 runs to 14 residues. The V and J ends lost 0 bases and 4 bases respectively, with 10 bases between them. From germline, CDR1 is SGDLS and CDR2 YYNGEE. In DNA, the CDR3 is TGTGCCAGCAGCGTAGAGCAGGGGCGCTATGGCTACACCTTC. Protein product: CASSVEQGRYGYTF.

This clone was recorded once. This chain links TRBV18 with TRBJ2-7; the D gene is possibly TRBD1 (6 bases). The CDR3 runs 14 residues. Germline V gene sequence: CDR1 KGHSH, CDR2 LQKENI. Trimming removed 3 bases at V and 2 bases at J, with 11 bases between. CDR3 sequence reads: CASSPTTGPYEQYF. CDR3 nucleotide sequence: TGTGCCAGCTCACCTACGACAGGCCCCTACGAGCAGTACTTC.